The clone carrying this TCR beta chain has more than one count but fewer than ten. What it recognizes is unknown. The data derive from a study of a mutant IDH1 vaccine in newly diagnosed glioma. Study overall: There were approximately 60% males and around 40% females among treated patients, whose mean age was about 38 years.

The CDR3 has 15 amino acids. Per germline, CDR1 MNHEY and CDR2 SVGAGI. The ends were cut back, 6 bases at V and 6 bases at J, with 20 bases in the middle. Time point indicated: week 23, last vaccination. Vaccine doses each comprised 300 ug of mutant IDH1 20-mer peptide, with topical imiquimod. Profiling relied on immunoSEQ multiplex PCR, and the TCRdb table lists in-frame clones only, not all of them. Among some 80,000 clones listed, more than 70% were seen once. This TCR was sampled from a woman aged 50 to 60 with glioma. The material sequenced was PBMCs, taken from a glioma patient whose treatment included an IDH1 peptide vaccine. J is TRBJ1-1 and V is TRBV6-5, with a possible D match to TRBD1 (6 bases). CDR3: CASSTGKRARSEAFF. The CDR3 DNA reads as TGTGCCAGCAGCACAGGGAAGCGGGCTAGGTCTGAAGCTTTCTTT.